Below, one T cell receptor (beta chain) is given with its context. The data belong to a study of blood T cell repertoires in COVID-19. Across the whole study: There were acute and convalescent COVID-19 samples, and they came from the United States, Italy and Spain.

Everyone who took part was 18 to 89 years old, and they came from 24 US areas. Trimming at V came to 6 bases and at J to 6 bases, leaving 15 bases not matched to a gene. The CDR3 is 16 amino acids. Germline V gene data show CDR1 as SGHVS and CDR2 as FNYEAQ. Per the study methods: From reference gene primer amplification, estimates of nucleated cell counts were derived. Data came from immunoSEQ multiplex PCR; TCRdb stores just in-frame clones and leaves some out. That table gives V, J and clone size, and the DNA gave D and trimming. The data hold 250,000 or so clones, with 91% observed a single time. This TCR derives from a human donor in a cohort exposed to, infected with or recovered from COVID-19 (not recorded which). The donor label of this sample is uncertain. The sequencing sample was made of PBMCs or T cells enriched from blood (not recorded which). This sequence joins TRBV7-6 and TRBJ2-5; 8 nucleotides match TRBD2. The DNA of the CDR3 is TGTGCCAGCAGTTCCCCCTATAGCGGGGCTCAAAAGACCCAGTACTTC. Translated, it gives CASSSPYSGAQKTQYF.